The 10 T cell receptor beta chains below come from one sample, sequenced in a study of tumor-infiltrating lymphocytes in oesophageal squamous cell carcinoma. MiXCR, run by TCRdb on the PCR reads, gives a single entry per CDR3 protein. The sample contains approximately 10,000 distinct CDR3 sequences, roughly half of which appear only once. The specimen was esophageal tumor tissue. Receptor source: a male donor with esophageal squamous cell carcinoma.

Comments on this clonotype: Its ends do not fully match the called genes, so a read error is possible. The CDR3 nucleotides are TGTGCCAGCAGCTCTCAAGAGACCGAGTACTTC. Its translation: CASSSQETEYF. The chain couples TRBV11-2 to TRBJ2-6; no clear D. This CDR3 region has 11 residues. Germline V lookup: CDR1 SGHAT, CDR2 FQNNGV.

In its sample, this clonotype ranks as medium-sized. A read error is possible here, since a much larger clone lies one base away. The CDR3 reads CASSYLGTSGIVRSYNEQYF. In DNA form, the CDR3 reads TGTGCCAGCAGTTACCTTGGGACTAGCGGGATAGTTCGCTCCTACAATGAGCAGTACTTC. This sequence joins TRBV6-6 and TRBJ2-1; 13 bases are shared with TRBD2. The DNA end lines up better with TRBJ2-7; the J call may be wrong. CDR1 MNHNY and CDR2 SVGAGI come from the germline V gene (reference sequence). The CDR3 runs to 20 residues.

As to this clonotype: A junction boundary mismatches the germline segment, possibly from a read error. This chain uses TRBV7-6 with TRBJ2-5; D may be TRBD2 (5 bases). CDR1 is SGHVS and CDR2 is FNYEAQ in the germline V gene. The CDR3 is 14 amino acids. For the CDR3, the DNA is TGTGCTAGCAGCTTAGGCTCTAGCCCAGAGACCCAGTACTTC. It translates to CASSLGSSPETQYF.

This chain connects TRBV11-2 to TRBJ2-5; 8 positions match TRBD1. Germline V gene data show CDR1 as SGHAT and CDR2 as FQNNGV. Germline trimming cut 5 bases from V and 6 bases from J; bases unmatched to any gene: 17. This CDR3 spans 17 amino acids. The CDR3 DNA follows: TGTGCCAGCAGCCAATTGGGGGACAGGAATTTCTTCCAGACCCAGTACTTC. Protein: CASSQLGDRNFFQTQYF.

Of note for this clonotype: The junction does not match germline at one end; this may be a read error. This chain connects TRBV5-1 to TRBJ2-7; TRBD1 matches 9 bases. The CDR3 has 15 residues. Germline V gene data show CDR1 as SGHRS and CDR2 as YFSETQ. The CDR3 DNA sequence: TGCGCCAGCAGCGATCAGGGACAGGGAAATTCACCCCTCCACTTC. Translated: CASSDQGQGNSPLHF.

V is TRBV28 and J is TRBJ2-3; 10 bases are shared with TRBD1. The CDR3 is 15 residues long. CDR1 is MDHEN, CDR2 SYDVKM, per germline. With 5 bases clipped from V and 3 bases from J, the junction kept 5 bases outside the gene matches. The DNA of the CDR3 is TGTGCCAGCAGTCGGGACAGGGGTTGGACAGATACGCAGTATTTT. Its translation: CASSRDRGWTDTQYF. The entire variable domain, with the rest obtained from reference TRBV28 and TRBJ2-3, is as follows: DVKVTQSSRYLVKRTGEKVFLECVQDMDHENMFWYRQDPGLGLRLIYFSYDVKMKEKGDIPEGYSVSREKKERFSLILESASTNQTSMYLCASSRDRGWTDTQYFGPGTRLTVL.

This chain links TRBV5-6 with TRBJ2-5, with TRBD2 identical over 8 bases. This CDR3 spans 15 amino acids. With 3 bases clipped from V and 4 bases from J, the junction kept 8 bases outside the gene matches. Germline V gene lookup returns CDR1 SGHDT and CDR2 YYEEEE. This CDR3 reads CASSWAGGTGETQYF. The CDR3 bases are TGTGCCAGCAGCTGGGCGGGGGGTACGGGAGAGACCCAGTACTTC.

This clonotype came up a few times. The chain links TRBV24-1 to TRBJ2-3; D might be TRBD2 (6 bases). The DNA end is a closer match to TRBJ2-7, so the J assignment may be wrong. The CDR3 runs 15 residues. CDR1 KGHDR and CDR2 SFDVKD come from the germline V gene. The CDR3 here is CATSERRDHYNEQYF. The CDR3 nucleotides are TGTGCCACCAGTGAAAGGCGGGATCACTACAATGAGCAGTACTTC.

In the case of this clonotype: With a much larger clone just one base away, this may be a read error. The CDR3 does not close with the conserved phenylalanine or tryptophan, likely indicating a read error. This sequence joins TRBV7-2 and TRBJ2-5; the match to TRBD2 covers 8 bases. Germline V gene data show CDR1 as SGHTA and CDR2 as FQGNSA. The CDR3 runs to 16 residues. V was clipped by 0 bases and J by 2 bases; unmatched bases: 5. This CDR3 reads CASSLAWLAGQETQYL. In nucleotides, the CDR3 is TGTGCCAGCAGCTTAGCGTGGCTAGCGGGTCAAGAGACCCAGTACTTA.

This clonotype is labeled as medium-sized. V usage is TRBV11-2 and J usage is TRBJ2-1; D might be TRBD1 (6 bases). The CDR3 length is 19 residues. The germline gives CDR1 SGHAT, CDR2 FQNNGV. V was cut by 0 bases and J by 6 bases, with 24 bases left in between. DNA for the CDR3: TGTGCCAGCAGCTTAGAATTCGGGTCCGGGGCAGGGGTTCGCAATGAGCAGTTCTTC. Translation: CASSLEFGSGAGVRNEQFF.